These 21 T cell receptor beta chains originate from one sample sequenced in a study of chronic HIV infection and antiretroviral therapy. TCRdb ran MiXCR on the 5' RACE reads and lists one entry per CDR3 protein. The table has about 38,000 distinct CDR3 sequences, about 8.1% seen once; the top ten hold around 2.9%. The source material was peripheral blood. All receptors derive from an adult who had HIV and had not received antiretroviral therapy, or was an uninfected healthy control (not recorded which).

The chain joins TRBV28 to TRBJ2-1; TRBD2 aligns across 13 bases. The germline V gene encodes CDR1 MDHEN and CDR2 SYDVKM. This CDR3 comprises 14 residues. Trimming cost V 7 bases and J 7 bases; bases outside gene matches: 4. The CDR3 spells CASTGLAGVNEQFF. The CDR3, as DNA: TGTGCCAGCACTGGACTAGCGGGAGTAAATGAGCAGTTCTTC. Based on the CDR3 plus reference TRBV28 and TRBJ2-1, the full variable domain is DVKVTQSSRYLVKRTGEKVFLECVQDMDHENMFWYRQDPGLGLRLIYFSYDVKMKEKGDIPEGYSVSREKKERFSLILESASTNQTSMYLCASTGLAGVNEQFFGPGTRLTVL.

To note about this clonotype: An end of the junction differs from the germline gene, which may be a read error. The genes are TRBV29-1 and TRBJ1-3, with D uncertain. CDR1 is SQVTM, CDR2 ANQGSEA, per germline. This CDR3 is 16 amino acids long. Here the CDR3 DNA reads TGCAGCGCCCGAGTTGAGCCCCTGAACCCTGGAAACACCGTATATTTT. It translates to CSARVEPLNPGNTVYF.

The J gene is TRBJ2-7, the V gene TRBV28; D may be TRBD1 (5 bases). Looked up from germline, CDR1 is MDHEN and CDR2 is SYDVKM. The CDR3 length is 15 residues. Trimming shortened V by 4 bases and J by 1 base, and 14 bases separated the two germline ends. Here the CDR3 DNA reads TGTGCCAGCAGTTCTTACCCGCACAGGTCCTACGAGCAGTACTTC. Translation: CASSSYPHRSYEQYF.

The rearrangement joins TRBV27 to TRBJ2-1; D may correspond to TRBD1 or TRBD2 (5 bases each). CDR3 length: 16 residues. The germline CDR1 and CDR2 sequences are MNHEY and SMNVEV (reference sequence). V lost 4 bases and J lost 0, with 13 bases in between. CDR3: CASSSGRMSSYNEQFF. The CDR3 region has the DNA TGTGCCAGCAGTTCGGGACGGATGAGCTCCTACAATGAGCAGTTCTTC.

The rearrangement uses TRBV28 and TRBJ2-1; 9 positions agree with TRBD2. The CDR3 runs 13 residues. In germline, CDR1 is MDHEN, CDR2 SYDVKM. V was clipped by 6 bases and J by 6 bases; unmatched bases: 3. CDR3: CASRAGGSNEQFF. CDR3 DNA sequence: TGTGCCAGCAGAGCGGGAGGAAGCAATGAGCAGTTCTTC.

This clonotype was counted only a few times. This chain links TRBV28 with TRBJ2-7; the D call may be TRBD1 or TRBD2 (6 bases each). Germline V gene data show CDR1 as MDHEN and CDR2 as SYDVKM. The CDR3 sequence is 16 residues long. Trimming stripped 7 bases from V and 1 base from J, with 20 bases between. CDR3 protein: CASTGTAGTSSYEQYF. In nucleotides, the CDR3 is TGTGCCAGCACGGGGACTGCCGGGACATCTTCCTACGAGCAGTACTTC. The complete variable domain, with remaining parts taken from reference TRBV28 and TRBJ2-7, reads DVKVTQSSRYLVKRTGEKVFLECVQDMDHENMFWYRQDPGLGLRLIYFSYDVKMKEKGDIPEGYSVSREKKERFSLILESASTNQTSMYLCASTGTAGTSSYEQYFGPGTRLTVT.

This clonotype appeared many times. V gene TRBV20-1 combines with J gene TRBJ2-3; tentatively, D is TRBD2 (7 bases). Trimming cost V 3 bases and J 2 bases, with 9 bases left between them. The CDR3 runs to 13 residues. CDR1 and CDR2 from the germline V gene are DFQATT and SNEGSKA (reference sequence). CDR3 region: CSARGGPTDTQYF. CDR3 DNA: TGCAGTGCTAGGGGGGGGCCCACAGATACGCAGTATTTT.

Remarks on this clonotype: Being one base from a much bigger clone, this may be a read error. The V and J genes are TRBV7-8 and TRBJ2-7; D unclear. The length of the CDR3 is 15 residues. Germline V gene sequence: CDR1 SGHVS, CDR2 FQNEAQ. The DNA for the CDR3 is TGTGCCAGCAGCTTAGAAGGCCACTTCTCCTACGGGCAGTACTTC. As protein: CASSLEGHFSYGQYF.

This clonotype was counted many times. V gene TRBV29-1 combines with J gene TRBJ2-3; no definite D call. The CDR3 has 14 residues. Trimming stripped 4 bases from V and 1 base from J, with 12 bases between. Looked up from germline, CDR1 is SQVTM and CDR2 is ANQGSEA. The CDR3 nucleotides read TGCAGCGTTGCCCCTCGATTACGCACAGATACGCAGTATTTT. This encodes CSVAPRLRTDTQYF.

The sample holds many counts of this clonotype. The chain couples TRBV30 to TRBJ1-4; TRBD1 agrees at 7 bases. The CDR3 loop spans 17 amino acids. Trimming removed 5 bases from V and 3 bases from J; junction bases left unmatched: 15. Germline values: CDR1 GTSNPN, CDR2 SVGIG (reference sequence). The CDR3 nucleotides are TGTGCCTGGCAGCCACCGGGACAGAGACCTCCTAATGAAAAACTGTTTTTT. Its translation: CAWQPPGQRPPNEKLFF.

Turning to this clonotype: This may be a read error, as it is one base from a much larger clone. The rearrangement uses TRBV29-1 and TRBJ1-1; D call uncertain. CDR1 SQVTM and CDR2 ANQGSEA come from the germline V gene. The CDR3 has 13 residues. This CDR3 is CSVDGLTNTETFF. Written as DNA, the CDR3 is TGCAGCGTTGACGGACTGACGAACACTGAAACTTTCTTT.

The sample holds a few counts of this clonotype. V gene TRBV2 combines with J gene TRBJ2-7; no reliable D call. Between the trimmed V and J ends, which lost 5 bases and 6 bases, there was a span of 11 bases. From germline, CDR1 is SNHLY and CDR2 FYNNEI. The CDR3 runs 12 residues. CDR3 nucleotide sequence: TGTGCCAGCAGTCTCACGACGTTCGAGCAGTACTTC. This encodes CASSLTTFEQYF.

This clonotype has a count of ten or more. The chain carries TRBV27 and TRBJ1-6, with TRBD1 as a possible D gene (5 bases). This CDR3 contains 13 residues. The V and J ends lost 5 bases and 8 bases respectively, with 10 bases between them. CDR1 is MNHEY and CDR2 is SMNVEV in the germline V gene (reference sequence). The CDR3 is CASSPRDDSPLHF. DNA of the CDR3: TGTGCCAGCAGTCCTAGGGACGATTCACCCCTCCACTTT.

This clonotype occurred many times. The CDR3 sequence is CASSFGLAGGTYEQYF. As DNA, the CDR3 is TGTGCCAGCAGTTTTGGACTAGCGGGAGGTACCTACGAGCAGTACTTC. The gene calls are TRBV28 and TRBJ2-7; TRBD2 aligns across 14 bases. Germline CDR1 and CDR2: MDHEN and SYDVKM. Germline trimming cut 3 bases from V and 2 bases from J; bases unmatched to any gene: 3. The CDR3 runs to 16 residues.

This clonotype has ten or more counts. The CDR3 nucleotides are TGTGCCAGCAGTTCCTGGCGGGGGAACTATGGCTACACCTTC. Its protein product is CASSSWRGNYGYTF. The chain has TRBV6-5 and TRBJ1-2, with a possible D match to TRBD1 (5 bases). Trimming pared 4 bases from V and 2 bases from J, leaving 11 bases between. This CDR3 has 14 residues. The germline gives CDR1 MNHEY, CDR2 SVGAGI.

Worth noting for this clonotype: A much larger clone lies one base from this, so it may be a read error. The gene calls are TRBV27 and TRBJ1-5, with D unresolved. The CDR3 covers 14 residues. Germline CDR1 reads MNHEY; CDR2 reads SMNVEV (reference sequence). The CDR3 sequence: CANSFTGPNQPQHF. CDR3 DNA: TGTGCCAACAGTTTCACCGGGCCCAATCAGCCCCAGCATTTT.

This CDR3 reads CASSSTRLAPASTDTQYF. For the CDR3, the DNA is TGTGCCAGCAGCTCAACGCGACTAGCGCCCGCTAGCACAGATACGCAGTATTTT. The chain links TRBV28 to TRBJ2-3, with 8 bases that match TRBD2. V was clipped by 6 bases and J by 0 bases; unmatched bases: 14. The CDR3 has 18 amino acids. Germline V lookup: CDR1 MDHEN, CDR2 SYDVKM. Variable domain in full (rest from reference TRBV28 and TRBJ2-3): DVKVTQSSRYLVKRTGEKVFLECVQDMDHENMFWYRQDPGLGLRLIYFSYDVKMKEKGDIPEGYSVSREKKERFSLILESASTNQTSMYLCASSSTRLAPASTDTQYFGPGTRLTVL.

The genes are TRBV2 and TRBJ1-2; 9 nucleotides agree with TRBD1. The length of the CDR3 is 14 residues. Germline lookup yields CDR1 SNHLY and CDR2 FYNNEI. V lost 1 base and J lost 8; bases outside the gene matches: 5. The CDR3 loop reads CASSEGQGGVGYTF. CDR3 sequence (DNA): TGTGCCAGCAGTGAAGGACAGGGGGGGGTCGGCTACACCTTC. The full variable domain, with the rest looked up from reference TRBV2 and TRBJ1-2, is EPEVTQTPSHQVTQMGQEVILRCVPISNHLYFYWYRQILGQKVEFLVSFYNNEISEKSEIFDDQFSVERPDGSNFTLKIRSTKLEDSAMYFCASSEGQGGVGYTFGSGTRLTVV.

As to this clonotype: Mismatch with germline at one junction end may stem from a read error. This chain connects TRBV27 to TRBJ1-1; D perhaps matches TRBD1 (5 bases). Germline V gene data show CDR1 as MNHEY and CDR2 as SMNVEV (reference sequence). The CDR3 length is 16 residues. The CDR3 coding sequence is TGTGCCAGCAGTTTAAGTTGGGACGCCGGATACACTGAAACTTTCTTT. It codes for CASSLSWDAGYTETFF.

The V and J genes are TRBV20-1 and TRBJ2-3; 12 positions agree with TRBD2. The CDR3 sequence is 13 residues long. With V trimmed by 6 bases and J by 8 bases, 6 bases remained unmatched. CDR1 DFQATT and CDR2 SNEGSKA come from the germline V gene (reference sequence). The CDR3 spells CSALLAGGGTQYF. Written as DNA, the CDR3 is TGCAGTGCCTTACTAGCGGGAGGTGGTACGCAGTATTTT.

This clonotype was seen a few times. The chain couples TRBV21-1 to TRBJ2-7; the DNA was not used to check the table's D call, TRBD2. TRBV21-1 is deemed a pseudogene. CDR3 length: 15 amino acids. CDR3 amino acids: CASSNGPSKTYEQYF. Here the CDR3 DNA reads TGTGCCAGCAGCAACGGGCCTAGTAAAACCTACGAGCAGTACTTC.